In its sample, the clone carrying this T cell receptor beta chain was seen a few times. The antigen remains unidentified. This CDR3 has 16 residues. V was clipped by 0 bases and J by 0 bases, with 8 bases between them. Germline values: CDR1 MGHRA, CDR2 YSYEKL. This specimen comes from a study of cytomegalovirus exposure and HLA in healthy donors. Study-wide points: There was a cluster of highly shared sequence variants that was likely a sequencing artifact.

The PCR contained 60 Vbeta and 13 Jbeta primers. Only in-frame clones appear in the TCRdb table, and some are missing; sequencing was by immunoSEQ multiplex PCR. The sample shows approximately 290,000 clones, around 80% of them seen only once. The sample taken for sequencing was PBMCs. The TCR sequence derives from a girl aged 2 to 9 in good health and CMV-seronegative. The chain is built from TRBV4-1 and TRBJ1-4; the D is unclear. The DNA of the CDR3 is TGCGCCAGCAGCCAAGATTGGGCTGCAACTAATGAAAAACTGTTTTTT. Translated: CASSQDWAATNEKLFF.